This T cell receptor (beta chain) was captured by sequencing in a study of human T cells and chemical hapten exposure. Whole-study findings and limits: High-frequency TCRs, those above 1 in 1000, stayed the same after DPC sensitization.

This clonotype turned up a few times. Antigen specificity is unknown. Time point indicated: patch test 3, about 24 weeks after DPC sensitization. Treatment here: therapeutic diphenylcyclopropenone sensitization with weekly scalp DPC. Alopecia patients deemed DPC-suitable, aged 18 to 70, excluding pregnancy. CDR3 length equals 15 residues. V lost 5 bases and J 7 bases, leaving 20 bases between the germline ends. Germline CDR1 and CDR2: MGHDK and SYGVNS. Each CDR3 protein gets one entry after TCRdb re-called the RACE reads with MiXCR. The profile shows tens of thousands of distinct CDR3 sequences, approximately 10% of them singletons.

The chain has TRBV25-1 and TRBJ1-1; D is undetermined. The sequence was obtained from a woman aged 45-65 years with alopecia areata. Some clones in this sample may be carry-over from other donors' samples. Material: whole blood, obtained in connection with sensitization to the hapten diphenylcyclopropenone (DPC). The CDR3 nucleotides are TGTGCCAGCAGTCCCAACCACCTGCTAAAGGTTGAAGCTTTCTTT. It encodes CASSPNHLLKVEAFF.